This TCR beta chain was recovered during a study of shared clonotypes between healthy human individuals. Assay: immunoSEQ multiplex PCR; the TCRdb copy retains only in-frame clones and omits some. The profile shows under 550,000 clones, 90% to 97% of them singletons. The length of the CDR3 is 12 residues. Germline V CDR1 and CDR2: WNHNN, SYGVQD (reference sequence). The V end lost 9 bases, the J end lost 4 bases, and 10 bases lay between the germline ends. The V and J genes are TRBV10-1 and TRBJ1-3, with D tentatively TRBD1 (5 bases). Material: naive CD4+ T cells sorted from blood. Subset reported: CD45RA+ positively selected. This TCR was recovered from a woman aged 25 to 39 in good health. For the CDR3, the DNA is TGCGCCAGACGGGACCTGGGAAACACCATATATTTT. Translating gives CARRDLGNTIYF.